Below, 10 T cell receptor beta chains from the same sample are listed, as sequenced in a study of CD8 T cells in ankylosing spondylitis. Points from the study as a whole: A TCR beta motif of 7 to 9 highly homologous variants seemed to mark ankylosing spondylitis blood.

The antigens these receptors bind are not known. TCRdb re-derived calls from the 5' RACE reads in MiXCR, one entry per CDR3 protein. The sample includes 700,000 to 850,000 distinct CDR3 sequences, roughly 10% seen only once; the top ten take around 0.51%. Material: blood, either unsorted or a sorted T cell fraction (not recorded which). Receptors originate from a male donor with ankylosing spondylitis.

Ten or more counts support this clonotype. This rearrangement joins TRBV20-1 to TRBJ2-7, with 7 bases identical to TRBD1. From germline, CDR1 is DFQATT and CDR2 SNEGSKA (reference sequence). V shed 6 bases, J shed 2 bases, and the junction held 13 bases outside the gene matches. This CDR3 spans 15 amino acids. The CDR3 is CSAFPPTGNTYEQYF. Written as DNA, the CDR3 is TGCAGTGCCTTCCCTCCGACAGGGAATACCTACGAGCAGTACTTC.

J is TRBJ1-5 and V is TRBV20-1, with D possibly matching TRBD1 (5 bases). The V gene's germline CDR1 is DFQATT and CDR2 SNEGSKA (reference sequence). The CDR3 spans 18 residues. Trimming cost V 0 bases and J 4 bases, with 22 bases left between them. CDR3 DNA sequence: TGCAGTGCTAGAGATTACGAACATCGGGGGGACGGTAATCAGCCCCAGCATTTT. Its protein is CSARDYEHRGDGNQPQHF.

This clonotype was detected a few times. The CDR3 loop is CATSRDIPTSGRSYEQYF. In nucleotides, the CDR3 is TGTGCCACCAGCAGAGATATCCCGACTAGCGGGAGAAGCTACGAGCAGTACTTC. This chain joins TRBV15 and TRBJ2-7; 12 bases fit TRBD2. Germline CDR1 is LNHNV and CDR2 is YYDKDF (reference sequence). This CDR3 is built from 18 residues. J lost 3 bases, V lost 0 bases, and 9 bases had no gene match.

V usage is TRBV4-3 and J usage is TRBJ2-7; D may correspond to TRBD1 or TRBD2 (5 bases each). This CDR3 comprises 16 residues. The germline V and J ends were trimmed by 4 bases and 3 bases, with 19 bases remaining between them. Germline CDR1 and CDR2: LGHNA and YSLEER. The CDR3, as DNA: TGCGCCAGCAGCCGTGTACGGGACCTGGGCCTCTACGAGCAGTACTTC. Translation gives CASSRVRDLGLYEQYF.

V and J are TRBV9 and TRBJ2-3, with 11 bases fitting TRBD2. The CDR3 contains 16 residues. V lost 4 bases to trimming and J lost 4 bases; unmatched junction nucleotides: 8. CDR1 and CDR2 (germline): SGDLS, YYNGEE. CDR3 region: CASSPRISGGADTQYF. The CDR3 DNA reads TGTGCCAGCAGCCCCAGGATTAGCGGGGGGGCAGATACGCAGTATTTT.

The chain joins TRBV6-1 to TRBJ2-1; the D is unclear. CDR1 and CDR2 (germline): MNHNS, SASEGT. V gave up 7 bases and J gave up 0 bases, with 13 bases separating them. The CDR3 runs 15 residues. The CDR3 protein is CASTSHWGSYNEQFF. The CDR3 DNA sequence: TGTGCCAGCACCTCACATTGGGGCTCCTACAATGAGCAGTTCTTC.

The chain employs TRBV20-1 and TRBJ2-7; the D call may be TRBD1 or TRBD2 (5 bases each). The CDR3 has 14 amino acids. V shed 6 bases and J shed 5 bases, with 20 bases lying between them. The V gene's germline CDR1 is DFQATT and CDR2 SNEGSKA (reference sequence). DNA of the CDR3: TGCAGTGCCTCGGGCAGGGAGTTATTCCACGAGCAGTACTTC. Translated: CSASGRELFHEQYF.

The chain has TRBV3-1 and TRBJ2-5; the match to TRBD2 covers 12 bases. Germline V lookup: CDR1 LGHDT, CDR2 YNNKEL (reference sequence). V was pared by 4 bases and J by 7 bases, with 10 bases of the junction left unmatched. The CDR3 length is 16 residues. CDR3 coding DNA: TGTGCCAGCAGCCTGTTACTAGCGGGGGGCGGGAGGACCCAGTACTTC. Amino acid sequence: CASSLLLAGGGRTQYF.

In this sample, this clonotype turned up a few times. The V call is TRBV5-5, the J call TRBJ1-5; tentative D call: TRBD1 (5 bases). The ends were cut back, 0 bases at V and 2 bases at J, with 12 bases in the middle. This CDR3 has 16 residues. Germline CDR1 is SGHKS and CDR2 is YYEKEE (reference sequence). The CDR3 sequence is CASSLGGGRGNQPQHF. The CDR3 DNA reads as TGTGCCAGCAGCTTGGGTGGGGGACGGGGCAATCAGCCCCAGCATTTT.

The CDR3 reads CSGKQGGTEAFF. Here the CDR3 DNA reads TGCAGCGGAAAACAGGGGGGCACTGAAGCTTTCTTT. This chain uses TRBV29-1 with TRBJ1-1; 8 nucleotides agree with TRBD1. The CDR3 runs 12 residues. Germline loops: CDR1 SQVTM, CDR2 ANQGSEA. With V trimmed by 7 bases and J by 4 bases, 5 bases remained unmatched.